This record looks at one T cell receptor (beta chain) sequence and its context. What it recognizes is unknown. 13 Jbeta primers and 60 Vbeta primers were used for the PCR. Generated by immunoSEQ multiplex PCR, the TCRdb table keeps only in-frame clones and is missing some. This table has about 180,000 clones, around 84% appearing once. These data are taken from a study of cytomegalovirus exposure and HLA in healthy donors. Regarding the study as a whole: TCR beta chains associated with HLA were, in a later analysis, more clonally expanded than equally common others. Likely technical artifact: a cluster of highly shared sequence variants.

V gave up 3 bases and J gave up 2 bases, with 4 bases separating them. Germline V CDR1 and CDR2: GTSNPN, SVGIG (reference sequence). This CDR3 contains 11 residues. The TCR was taken from a girl aged 2-15 years in good health and CMV-seropositive. The chain carries TRBV30 and TRBJ1-2; D call uncertain. Sequencing used PBMCs. Here the CDR3 reads CAWSLNYGYTF. The CDR3 DNA reads as TGTGCCTGGAGCTTGAACTATGGCTACACCTTC.